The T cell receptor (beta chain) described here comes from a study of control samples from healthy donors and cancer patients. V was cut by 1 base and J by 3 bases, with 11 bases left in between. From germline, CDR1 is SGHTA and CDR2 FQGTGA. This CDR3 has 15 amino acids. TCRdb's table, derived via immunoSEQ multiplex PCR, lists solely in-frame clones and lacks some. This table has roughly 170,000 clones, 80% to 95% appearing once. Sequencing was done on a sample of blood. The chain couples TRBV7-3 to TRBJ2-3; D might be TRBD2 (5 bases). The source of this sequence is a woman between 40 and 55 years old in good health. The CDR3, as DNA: TGTGCCAGCAGCTTAAACGGGGTTTCGACAGATACGCAGTATTTT. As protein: CASSLNGVSTDTQYF. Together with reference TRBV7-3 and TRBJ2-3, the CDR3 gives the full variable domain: GAGVSQTPSNKVTEKGKYVELRCDPISGHTALYWYRQSLGQGPEFLIYFQGTGAADDSGLPNDRFFAVRPEGSVSTLKIQRTERGDSAVYLCASSLNGVSTDTQYFGPGTRLTVL.